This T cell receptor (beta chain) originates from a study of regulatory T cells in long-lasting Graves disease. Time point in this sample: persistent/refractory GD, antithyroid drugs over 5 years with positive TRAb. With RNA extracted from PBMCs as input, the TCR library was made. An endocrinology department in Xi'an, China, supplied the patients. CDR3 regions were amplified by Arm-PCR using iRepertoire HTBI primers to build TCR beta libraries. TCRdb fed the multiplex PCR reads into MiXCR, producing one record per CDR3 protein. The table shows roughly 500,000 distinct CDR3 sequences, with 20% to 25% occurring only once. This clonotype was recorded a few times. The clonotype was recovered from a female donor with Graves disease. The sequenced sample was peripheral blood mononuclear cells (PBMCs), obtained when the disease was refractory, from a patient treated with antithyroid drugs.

Here the CDR3 reads CSVLGGLVETQYF. The CDR3 nucleotides read TGCAGCGTGCTGGGCGGTTTGGTAGAGACCCAGTACTTC. This sequence joins TRBV29-1 and TRBJ2-5; D is ambiguous. Trimming took 6 bases from V and 4 from J, leaving 15 bases between them. Germline lookup yields CDR1 SQVTM and CDR2 ANQGSEA. CDR3 length: 13 amino acids.